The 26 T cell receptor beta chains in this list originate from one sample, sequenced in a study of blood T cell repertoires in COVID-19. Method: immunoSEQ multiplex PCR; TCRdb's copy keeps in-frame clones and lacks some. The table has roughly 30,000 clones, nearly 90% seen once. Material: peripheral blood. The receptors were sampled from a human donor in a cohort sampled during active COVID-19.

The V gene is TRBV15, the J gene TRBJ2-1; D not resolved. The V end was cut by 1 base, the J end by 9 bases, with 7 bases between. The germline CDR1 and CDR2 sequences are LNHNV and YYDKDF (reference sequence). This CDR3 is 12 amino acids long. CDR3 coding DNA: TGTGCCACCAGCAGAGTGATCAGTGAGCAGTTCTTC. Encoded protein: CATSRVISEQFF. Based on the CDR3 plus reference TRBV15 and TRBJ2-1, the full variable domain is DAMVIQNPRYQVTQFGKPVTLSCSQTLNHNVMYWYQQKSSQAPKLLFHYYDKDFNNEADTPDNFQSRRPNTSFCFLDIRSPGLGDTAMYLCATSRVISEQFFGPGTRLTVL.

As DNA, the CDR3 is TGTGCCAGCAGCTTAACCGCGGGAAAAGTGTCAAATGAGCAGTTCTTC. Translation gives CASSLTAGKVSNEQFF. This chain joins TRBV7-6 and TRBJ2-1, with D tentatively TRBD2 (6 bases). CDR1 is SGHVS, CDR2 FNYEAQ, per germline. This CDR3 contains 16 residues. With 2 bases removed from V and 7 bases from J, the gap between germline ends came to 18 bases.

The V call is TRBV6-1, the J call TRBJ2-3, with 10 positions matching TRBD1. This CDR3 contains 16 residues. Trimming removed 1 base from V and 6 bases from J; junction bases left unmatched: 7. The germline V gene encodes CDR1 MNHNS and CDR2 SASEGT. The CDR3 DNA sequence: TGTGCCAGCAGTGAAGACGGCGACAGGGGGCGGGATACGCAGTATTTT. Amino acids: CASSEDGDRGRDTQYF.

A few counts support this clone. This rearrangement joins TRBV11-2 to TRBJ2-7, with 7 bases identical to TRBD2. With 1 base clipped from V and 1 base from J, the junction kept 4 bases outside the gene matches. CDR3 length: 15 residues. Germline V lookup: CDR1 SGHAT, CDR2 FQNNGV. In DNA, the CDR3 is TGTGCCAGCAGCTTAGGGACTAGTAGGTCCTACGAGCAGTACTTC. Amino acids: CASSLGTSRSYEQYF. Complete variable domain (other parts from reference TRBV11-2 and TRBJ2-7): EAGVAQSPRYKIIEKRQSVAFWCNPISGHATLYWYQQILGQGPKLLIQFQNNGVVDDSQLPKDRFSAERLKGVDSTLKIQPAKLEDSAVYLCASSLGTSRSYEQYFGPGTRLTVT.

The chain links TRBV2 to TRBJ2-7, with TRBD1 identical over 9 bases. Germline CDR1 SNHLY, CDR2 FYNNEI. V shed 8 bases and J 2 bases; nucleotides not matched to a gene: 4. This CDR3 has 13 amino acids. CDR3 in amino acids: CASLRDRAYEQYF. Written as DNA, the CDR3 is TGTGCCAGCCTAAGGGACAGGGCCTACGAGCAGTACTTC.

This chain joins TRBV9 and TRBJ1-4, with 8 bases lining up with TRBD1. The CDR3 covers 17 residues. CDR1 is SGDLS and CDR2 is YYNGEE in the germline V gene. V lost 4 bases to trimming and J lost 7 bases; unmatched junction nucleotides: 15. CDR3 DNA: TGTGCCAGCAGCTCCAAGCATACCAGGGGGCCCGGTGAAAAACTGTTTTTT. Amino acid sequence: CASSSKHTRGPGEKLFF.

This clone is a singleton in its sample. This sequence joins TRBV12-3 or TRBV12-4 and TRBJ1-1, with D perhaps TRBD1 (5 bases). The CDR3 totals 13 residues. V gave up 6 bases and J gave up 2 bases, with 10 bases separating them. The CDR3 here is CASSSTGNTEAFF. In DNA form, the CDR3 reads TGTGCCAGCAGCTCAACAGGTAACACTGAAGCTTTCTTT.

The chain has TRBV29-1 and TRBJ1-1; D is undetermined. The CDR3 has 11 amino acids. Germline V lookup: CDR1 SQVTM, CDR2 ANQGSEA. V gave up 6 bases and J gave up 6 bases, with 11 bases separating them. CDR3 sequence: CSVALGPEAFF. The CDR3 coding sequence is TGCAGCGTCGCCCTGGGCCCTGAAGCTTTCTTT.

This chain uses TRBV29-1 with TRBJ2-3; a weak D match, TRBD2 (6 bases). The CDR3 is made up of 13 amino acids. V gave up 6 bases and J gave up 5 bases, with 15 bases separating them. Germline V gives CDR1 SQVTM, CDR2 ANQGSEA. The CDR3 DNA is TGCAGCGTCAGCGGGTGGGAACGAGATACGCAGTATTTT. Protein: CSVSGWERDTQYF.

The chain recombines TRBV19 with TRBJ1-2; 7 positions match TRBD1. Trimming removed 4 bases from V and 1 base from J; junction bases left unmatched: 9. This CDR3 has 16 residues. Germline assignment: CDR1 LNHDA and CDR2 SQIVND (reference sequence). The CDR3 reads CASSTPDRVGNYGYTF. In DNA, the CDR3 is TGTGCCAGTAGTACCCCCGACAGGGTGGGTAACTATGGCTACACCTTC.

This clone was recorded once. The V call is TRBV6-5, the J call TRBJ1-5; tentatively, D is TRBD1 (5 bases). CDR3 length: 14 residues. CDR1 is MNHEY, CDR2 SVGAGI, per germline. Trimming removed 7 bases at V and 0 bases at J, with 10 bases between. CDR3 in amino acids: CASKDSHSNQPQHF. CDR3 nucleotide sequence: TGTGCCAGCAAAGACAGCCATAGCAATCAGCCCCAGCATTTT.

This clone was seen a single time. Here the CDR3 reads CASSLRGQGFYTDTQYF. CDR3 bases: TGTGCCAGCAGTTTAAGGGGGCAGGGATTTTACACAGATACGCAGTATTTT. This chain links TRBV27 with TRBJ2-3; TRBD1 aligns across 7 bases. Trimming removed 2 bases from V and 2 bases from J; junction bases left unmatched: 10. Germline CDR1 reads MNHEY; CDR2 reads SMNVEV (reference sequence). CDR3 length equals 17 residues.

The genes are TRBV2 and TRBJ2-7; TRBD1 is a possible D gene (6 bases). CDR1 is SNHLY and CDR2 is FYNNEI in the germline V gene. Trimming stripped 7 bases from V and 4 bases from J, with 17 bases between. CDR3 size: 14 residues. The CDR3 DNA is TGTGCCAGCATCCTTGGGACAAGAACGTACGAGCAGTACTTC. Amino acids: CASILGTRTYEQYF. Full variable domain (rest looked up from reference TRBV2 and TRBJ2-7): EPEVTQTPSHQVTQMGQEVILRCVPISNHLYFYWYRQILGQKVEFLVSFYNNEISEKSEIFDDQFSVERPDGSNFTLKIRSTKLEDSAMYFCASILGTRTYEQYFGPGTRLTVT.

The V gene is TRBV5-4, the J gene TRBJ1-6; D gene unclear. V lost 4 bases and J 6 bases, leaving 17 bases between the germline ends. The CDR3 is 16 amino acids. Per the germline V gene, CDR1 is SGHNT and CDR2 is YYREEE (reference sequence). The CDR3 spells CASSRGGRNVNSPLHF. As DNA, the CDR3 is TGTGCCAGCAGCAGAGGAGGCAGAAACGTTAATTCACCCCTCCACTTT.

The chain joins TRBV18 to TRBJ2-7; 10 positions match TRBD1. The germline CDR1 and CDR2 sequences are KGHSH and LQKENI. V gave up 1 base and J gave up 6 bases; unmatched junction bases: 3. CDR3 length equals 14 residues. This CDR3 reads CASSPRDRGGEQYF. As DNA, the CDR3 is TGTGCCAGCTCACCACGGGACAGGGGTGGCGAGCAGTACTTC.

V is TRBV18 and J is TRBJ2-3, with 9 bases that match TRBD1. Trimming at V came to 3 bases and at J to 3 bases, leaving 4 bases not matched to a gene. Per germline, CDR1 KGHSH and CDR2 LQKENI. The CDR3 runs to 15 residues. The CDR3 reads CASSPYRGRTDTQYF. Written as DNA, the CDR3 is TGTGCCAGCTCACCGTACAGGGGGCGAACAGATACGCAGTATTTT.

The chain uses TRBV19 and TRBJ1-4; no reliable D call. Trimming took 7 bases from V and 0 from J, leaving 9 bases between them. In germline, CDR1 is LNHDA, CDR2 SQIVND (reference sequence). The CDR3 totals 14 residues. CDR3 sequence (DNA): TGTGCCAGTAACCAGCGTGCAACTAATGAAAAACTGTTTTTT. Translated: CASNQRATNEKLFF.

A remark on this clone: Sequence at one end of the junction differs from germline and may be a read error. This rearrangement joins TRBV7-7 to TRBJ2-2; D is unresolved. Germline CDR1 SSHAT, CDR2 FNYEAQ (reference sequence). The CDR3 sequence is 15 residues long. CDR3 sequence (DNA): TGTGCTAGCAGCCAAGTGGCTGTGAACACCGGGGAGCTGTTTTTT. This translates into CASSQVAVNTGELFF.

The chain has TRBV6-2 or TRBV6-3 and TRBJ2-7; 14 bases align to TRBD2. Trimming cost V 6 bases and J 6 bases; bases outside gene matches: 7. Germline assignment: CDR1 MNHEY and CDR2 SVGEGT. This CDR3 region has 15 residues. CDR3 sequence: CASSQRGLAGGEQYF. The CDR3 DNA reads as TGTGCCAGCAGCCAACGTGGACTAGCGGGAGGCGAGCAGTACTTC.

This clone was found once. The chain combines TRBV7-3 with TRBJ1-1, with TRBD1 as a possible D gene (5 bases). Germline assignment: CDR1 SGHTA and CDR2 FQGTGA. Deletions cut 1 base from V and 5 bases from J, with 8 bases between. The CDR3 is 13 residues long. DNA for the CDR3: TGTGCCAGCAGCTTAAGGGGGAGGACTGAAGCTTTCTTT. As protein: CASSLRGRTEAFF.

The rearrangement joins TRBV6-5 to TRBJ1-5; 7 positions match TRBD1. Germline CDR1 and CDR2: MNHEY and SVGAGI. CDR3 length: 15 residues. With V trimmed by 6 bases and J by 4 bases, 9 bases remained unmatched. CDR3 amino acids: CASSPGQLGNQPQHF. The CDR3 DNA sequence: TGTGCCAGCAGCCCGGGACAGTTAGGTAATCAGCCCCAGCATTTT.

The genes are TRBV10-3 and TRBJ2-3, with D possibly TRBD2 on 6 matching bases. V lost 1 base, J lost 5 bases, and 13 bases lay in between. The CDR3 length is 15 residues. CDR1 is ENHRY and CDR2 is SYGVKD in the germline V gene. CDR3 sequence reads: CAISEFSGGGDTQYF. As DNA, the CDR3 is TGTGCCATCAGTGAGTTTAGCGGCGGAGGAGATACGCAGTATTTT.

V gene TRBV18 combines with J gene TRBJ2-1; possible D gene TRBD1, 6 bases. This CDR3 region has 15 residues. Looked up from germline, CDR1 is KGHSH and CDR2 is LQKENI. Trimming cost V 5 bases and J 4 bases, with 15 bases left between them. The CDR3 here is CASSIQGFGYNEQFF. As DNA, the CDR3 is TGTGCCAGCTCAATACAGGGCTTTGGGTACAATGAGCAGTTCTTC.

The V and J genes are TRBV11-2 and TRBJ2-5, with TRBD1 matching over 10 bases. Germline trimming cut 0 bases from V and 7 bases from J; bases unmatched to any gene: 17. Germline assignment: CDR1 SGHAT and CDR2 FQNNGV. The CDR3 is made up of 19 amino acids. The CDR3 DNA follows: TGTGCCAGCAGCTTAGATCAATATATGGGACAGGGGCGCCCAGTGACCCAGTACTTC. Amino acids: CASSLDQYMGQGRPVTQYF.

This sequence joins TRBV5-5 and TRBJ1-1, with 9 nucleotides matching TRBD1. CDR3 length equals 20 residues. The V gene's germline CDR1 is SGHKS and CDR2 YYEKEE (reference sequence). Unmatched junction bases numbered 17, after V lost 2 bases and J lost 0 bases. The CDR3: CASSLFVRDRVQFMNTEAFF. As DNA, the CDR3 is TGTGCCAGCAGCTTATTCGTTCGGGACAGGGTTCAATTTATGAACACTGAAGCTTTCTTT.

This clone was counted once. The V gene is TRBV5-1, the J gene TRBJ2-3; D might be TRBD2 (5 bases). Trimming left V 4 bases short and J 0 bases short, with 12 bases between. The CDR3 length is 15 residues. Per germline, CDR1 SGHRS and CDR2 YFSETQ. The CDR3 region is CASSPGGYSTDTQYF. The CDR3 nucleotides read TGCGCCAGCAGCCCTGGAGGATACAGCACAGATACGCAGTATTTT.